What follows is one TCR beta chain and its context. The antigen remains undetermined. The data derive from a study of shared clonotypes between healthy human individuals. Study background: CD4 naive cells filled three plates per donor, CD4 memory three, CD8 naive two and CD8 memory one.

TCRdb's copy holds only in-frame clones and misses some; the assay was immunoSEQ multiplex PCR. The data contain around 940,000 clones, over 60% of them singletons. Study-level results: Some naive CD4 clonotypes, 4% to 6%, turned up in common across a few donors. Blood was the only sampled material, and tissue repertoires likely differ. Large sequencing depth failed to make sorted-subset sequencing complete, rarefaction showed.

This clonotype was sampled from a man between 18 and 29 years old in good health. Sequenced input: memory CD4+ T cells sorted from blood. Subset described: CD45RA-negative fraction.

In DNA form, the CDR3 reads TGTGCCACTACAAAGGGACAATCCACAGATACGCAGTATTTT. It encodes CATTKGQSTDTQYF. V is TRBV7-2 and J is TRBJ2-3; weak D call: TRBD1 (6 bases). Deletions cut 10 bases from V and 2 bases from J, with 16 bases between. CDR1 is SGHTA, CDR2 FQGNSA, per germline. The CDR3 spans 14 residues.